This T cell receptor (beta chain) was observed in a study of vaccination effects on CD4 cells after COVID-19. Trimming left V 5 bases short and J 0 bases short, with 14 bases between. Germline assignment: CDR1 LNHDA and CDR2 SQIVND (reference sequence). CDR3 length: 16 residues. The data were produced by immunoSEQ multiplex PCR, yet TCRdb's version contains in-frame clones alone and is incomplete. The sample records 40,000 to 50,000 clones, around 70% being singletons. Antigen-specific CD4+ T cells were expanded (with viral peptide pools) by the ViraFEST assay ahead of sequencing. Culture proceeded for about ten days, and CD4+ T cells were then isolated. Vaccine recipients, nucleocapsid antibody negative, had no prior SARS-CoV-2 infection. Concerning this clone: The antigen is undetermined.

The source material was CD4+ T cells from PBMCs cultured with HCoV-OC43 spike peptides, sampled before COVID-19 vaccination. The subset here: HCoV-OC43 spike overlapping peptide pool stimulation. The chain links TRBV19 to TRBJ2-4; TRBD1 might be the D (5 bases). The receptor's source is a human donor who received a COVID-19 vaccine. The CDR3 DNA reads TGTGCCAGTAGTCCCCGGGTAGGGGAAGCCAAAAACATTCAGTACTTC. It encodes CASSPRVGEAKNIQYF. Full variable domain (outside the CDR3, taken from reference TRBV19 and TRBJ2-4): DGGITQSPKYLFRKEGQNVTLSCEQNLNHDAMYWYRQDPGQGLRLIYYSQIVNDFQKGDIAEGYSVSREKKESFPLTVTSAQKNPTAFYLCASSPRVGEAKNIQYFGAGTRLSVL.